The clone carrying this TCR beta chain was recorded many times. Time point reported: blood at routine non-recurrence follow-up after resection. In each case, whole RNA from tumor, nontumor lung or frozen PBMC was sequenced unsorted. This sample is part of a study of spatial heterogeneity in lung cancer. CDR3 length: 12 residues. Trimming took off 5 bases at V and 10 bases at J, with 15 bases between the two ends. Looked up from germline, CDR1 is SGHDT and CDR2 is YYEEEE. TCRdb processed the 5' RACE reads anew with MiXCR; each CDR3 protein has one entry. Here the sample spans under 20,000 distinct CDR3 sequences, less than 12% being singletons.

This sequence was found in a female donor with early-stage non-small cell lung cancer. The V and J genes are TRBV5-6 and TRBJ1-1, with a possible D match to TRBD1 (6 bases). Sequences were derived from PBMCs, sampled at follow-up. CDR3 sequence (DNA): TGTGCCAGCAGATTTCCGGGAGGGGGAGCTTTCTTT. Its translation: CASRFPGGGAFF.